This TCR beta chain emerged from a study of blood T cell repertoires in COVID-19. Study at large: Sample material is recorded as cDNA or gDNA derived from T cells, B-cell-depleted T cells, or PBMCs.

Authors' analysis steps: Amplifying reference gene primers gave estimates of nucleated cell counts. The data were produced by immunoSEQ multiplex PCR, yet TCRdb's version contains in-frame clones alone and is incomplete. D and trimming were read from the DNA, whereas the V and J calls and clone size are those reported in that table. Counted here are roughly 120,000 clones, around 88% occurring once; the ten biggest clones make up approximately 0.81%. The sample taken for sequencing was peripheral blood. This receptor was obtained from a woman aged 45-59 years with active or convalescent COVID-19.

CDR3 loop: CSVIRGQGAGGTEAFF. CDR3 coding DNA: TGCAGCGTTATCAGGGGGCAGGGGGCAGGAGGGACTGAAGCTTTCTTT. The chain couples TRBV29-1 to TRBJ1-1; 8 bases agree with TRBD1. CDR3 length equals 16 residues. The trim removed 5 bases at V and 5 bases at J, leaving 16 bases unmatched. CDR1 and CDR2 (germline): SQVTM, ANQGSEA. The whole variable domain, filled in from reference TRBV29-1 and TRBJ1-1, reads SAVISQKPSRDICQRGTSLTIQCQVDSQVTMMFWYRQQPGQSLTLIATANQGSEATYESGFVIDKFPISRPNLTFSTLTVSNMSPEDSSIYLCSVIRGQGAGGTEAFFGQGTRLTVV.